These 17 T cell receptor beta chains were sequenced from one sample in a study of technical replicates of blood from several donors. The method was immunoSEQ multiplex PCR; TCRdb's version includes in-frame clones alone and lacks a portion of them. The repertoire holds about 82,000 clones, with about nine tenths as singletons. Source material: T cells isolated from PBMCs. These TCRs come from a human donor in good health.

The chain joins TRBV19 to TRBJ2-5; TRBD2 is a possible D gene (6 bases). The CDR3 has 13 residues. Trimming shortened V by 6 bases and J by 4 bases, and 12 bases separated the two germline ends. Germline V gene lookup returns CDR1 LNHDA and CDR2 SQIVND (reference sequence). The CDR3 nucleotides read TGTGCCAGTAGCTCACGGGAGACAGAGACCCAGTACTTC. This sequence encodes CASSSRETETQYF.

The chain links TRBV6-5 to TRBJ1-5; 8 bases match TRBD1. J gave up 6 bases and V 4 bases, and 2 bases lay outside the gene matches. Germline values: CDR1 MNHEY, CDR2 SVGAGI. The CDR3 covers 13 residues. The CDR3 spells CASSSTGAQPQHF. The DNA of the CDR3 is TGTGCCAGCAGTTCGACAGGGGCTCAGCCCCAGCATTTT.

The chain joins TRBV30 to TRBJ1-5; 7 nucleotides match TRBD1. This CDR3 comprises 14 residues. In germline, CDR1 is GTSNPN, CDR2 SVGIG (reference sequence). With 3 bases clipped from V and 6 bases from J, the junction kept 8 bases outside the gene matches. The CDR3 reads CAWRAGGPAQPQHF. The CDR3 nucleotides read TGTGCCTGGAGGGCAGGGGGGCCGGCTCAGCCCCAGCATTTT.

The V and J genes are TRBV7-9 and TRBJ1-1; the match to TRBD1 covers 8 bases. J lost 4 bases, V lost 1 base, and 11 bases had no gene match. The CDR3 covers 17 residues. The germline gives CDR1 SEHNR, CDR2 FQNEAQ (reference sequence). The CDR3 DNA reads as TGTGCCAGCAGCTTAGTTGGGCAGGGGGCTTGGGGCACTGAAGCTTTCTTT. Protein product: CASSLVGQGAWGTEAFF.

A single count supports this clone. The chain has TRBV7-9 and TRBJ1-2; 9 bases map to TRBD1. CDR3 length: 19 amino acids. Germline values: CDR1 SEHNR, CDR2 FQNEAQ (reference sequence). The junction had 22 bases not matched to a gene; V was cut back by 4 bases and J by 7 bases. This CDR3 is CASSSGGTGRILESSGYTF. The CDR3 DNA is TGTGCCAGCAGCTCCGGGGGGACAGGGAGGATTCTTGAGAGCTCTGGCTACACCTTC.

This rearrangement joins TRBV2 to TRBJ2-1; 12 nucleotides line up with TRBD2. The CDR3 totals 15 residues. Trimming took 10 bases from V and 3 from J; bases not matched to a gene: 7. Germline V CDR1 and CDR2: SNHLY, FYNNEI. The CDR3 reads CATRLAGDNYNEQFF. The CDR3 DNA reads TGTGCCACAAGACTAGCGGGAGACAACTACAATGAGCAGTTCTTC.

V is TRBV19 and J is TRBJ2-3; D is possibly TRBD2 (6 bases). The CDR3 length is 15 residues. The V and J ends lost 7 bases and 1 base respectively, with 15 bases between them. The germline V gene has CDR1 LNHDA and CDR2 SQIVND (reference sequence). For the CDR3, the DNA is TGTGCCAGTACCACCCAGGCGGGGCGCACAGATACGCAGTATTTT. Protein: CASTTQAGRTDTQYF.

The chain recombines TRBV23-1 with TRBJ2-3; TRBD2 agrees at 7 bases. TRBV23-1 qualifies as an ORF whose function is uncertain. The CDR3 is 15 amino acids. V trimming: 6 bases; J trimming: 1 base; junction bases outside the gene matches: 7. As DNA, the CDR3 is TGCGCCAGCAGGGGAGGGGCCGGCTGCACAGATACGCAGTATTTT. Translated, it gives CASRGGAGCTDTQYF.

The chain uses TRBV9 and TRBJ2-5, with a possible D match to TRBD2 (7 bases). V was clipped by 3 bases and J by 5 bases, with 17 bases between them. The CDR3 loop spans 15 amino acids. The V gene's germline CDR1 is SGDLS and CDR2 YYNGEE. CDR3 region: CASSERPGGWETQYF. In DNA, the CDR3 is TGTGCCAGCAGCGAGAGGCCGGGGGGCTGGGAGACCCAGTACTTC.

V and J are TRBV12-5 and TRBJ2-5, with a possible D match to TRBD1 (6 bases). Between the trimmed V and J ends, which lost 7 bases and 5 bases, there was a span of 14 bases. CDR3 size: 13 residues. Per germline, CDR1 LGHNT and CDR2 FRNRAP. This CDR3 is CASANPGAETQYF. CDR3 in DNA: TGTGCTAGTGCCAACCCAGGGGCCGAGACCCAGTACTTC.

The chain recombines TRBV7-9 with TRBJ2-7; TRBD1 agrees at 10 bases. Germline lookup yields CDR1 SEHNR and CDR2 FQNEAQ (reference sequence). The CDR3 is made up of 13 amino acids. Unmatched junction bases numbered 3, after V lost 4 bases and J lost 6 bases. The CDR3 protein is CASSSWTGGEQYF. The CDR3 region has the DNA TGTGCCAGCAGCTCCTGGACAGGGGGCGAGCAGTACTTC.

V usage is TRBV6-5 and J usage is TRBJ2-4, with TRBD2 matching 13 bases. Germline V lookup: CDR1 MNHEY, CDR2 SVGAGI. This CDR3 is 15 amino acids long. With V trimmed by 5 bases and J by 7 bases, 5 bases remained unmatched. CDR3 nucleotides: TGTGCCAGCAGTAGAGGACTAGCGGGAGTTAACATTCAGTACTTC. It specifies CASSRGLAGVNIQYF.

The chain links TRBV6-5 to TRBJ2-7; 7 nucleotides line up with TRBD1. The CDR3 totals 13 residues. J gave up 6 bases and V 6 bases, and 8 bases lay outside the gene matches. CDR1 MNHEY and CDR2 SVGAGI come from the germline V gene. CDR3 nucleotides: TGTGCCAGCAGGGCCGGGACAGCCTCCGAGCAGTACTTC. Translation: CASRAGTASEQYF.

A single count supports this clone. The chain is built from TRBV12-5 and TRBJ1-2; D unclear. Germline V gives CDR1 LGHNT, CDR2 FRNRAP. The CDR3 is 13 residues long. Trimming cost V 7 bases and J 7 bases, with 16 bases left between them. CDR3 protein: CASAPGREGGYTF. CDR3 coding DNA: TGTGCTAGTGCCCCCGGTCGAGAGGGTGGCTACACCTTC.

The chain employs TRBV6-1 and TRBJ2-1, with 10 bases matching TRBD2. Germline trimming cut 4 bases from V and 4 bases from J; bases unmatched to any gene: 10. The CDR3 contains 17 residues. CDR1 is MNHNS and CDR2 is SASEGT in the germline V gene. This CDR3 is CASSAAVAGGVYNEQFF. The DNA of the CDR3 is TGTGCCAGCAGTGCGGCGGTAGCGGGAGGTGTGTACAATGAGCAGTTCTTC.

V usage is TRBV6-1 and J usage is TRBJ2-1; 10 bases are shared with TRBD2. This CDR3 spans 14 amino acids. Germline V gene sequence: CDR1 MNHNS, CDR2 SASEGT. V shed 5 bases, J shed 4 bases, and the junction held 2 bases outside the gene matches. CDR3 sequence (DNA): TGTGCCAGCAGTACAGCGGGGGGGTACAATGAGCAGTTCTTC. This sequence encodes CASSTAGGYNEQFF.

CDR3 nucleotide sequence: TGTGCCAGCAGTGTGGGGGAAGGGACTCCCTTAAACAATGAGCAGTTCTTC. It codes for CASSVGEGTPLNNEQFF. The chain couples TRBV2 to TRBJ2-1; D might be TRBD2 (6 bases). CDR3 length: 17 amino acids. Trimming took off 4 bases at V and 5 bases at J, with 21 bases between the two ends. Germline V lookup: CDR1 SNHLY, CDR2 FYNNEI.